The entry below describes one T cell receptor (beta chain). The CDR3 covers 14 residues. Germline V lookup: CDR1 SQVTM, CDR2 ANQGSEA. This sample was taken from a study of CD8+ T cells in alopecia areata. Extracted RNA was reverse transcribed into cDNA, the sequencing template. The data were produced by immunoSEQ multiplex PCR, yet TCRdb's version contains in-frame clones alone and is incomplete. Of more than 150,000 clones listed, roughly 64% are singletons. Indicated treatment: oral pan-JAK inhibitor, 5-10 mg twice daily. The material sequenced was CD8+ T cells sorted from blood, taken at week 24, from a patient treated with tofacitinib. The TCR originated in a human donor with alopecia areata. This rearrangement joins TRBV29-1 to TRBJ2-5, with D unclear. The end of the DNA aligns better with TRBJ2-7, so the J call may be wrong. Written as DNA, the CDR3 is TGCAGCGTTCGCGGTGGAGAAAGCTCCTACGAGCAGTACTTC. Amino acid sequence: CSVRGGESSYEQYF.